The T cell receptor (beta chain) described here comes from a study of Ad26.COV2.S vaccination and SARS-CoV-2 variants. The protocol was immunoSEQ multiplex PCR, while the TCRdb copy is restricted to in-frame clones and leaves out a portion. Of 300,000 to 400,000 clones in the sample, around 84% were seen once. Indicated treatment: approximately 18 received Ad26.COV2.S at low or high dose, single or two shots; a few received placebo; per-sample allocation not given. Sampling happened 63 days after the first vaccine or placebo injection. In germline, CDR1 is SGHRS, CDR2 YFSETQ. Trimming shortened V by 0 bases and J by 2 bases, and 11 bases separated the two germline ends. The length of the CDR3 is 15 residues.

Sequenced material: peripheral blood, taken in a trial of Ad26.COV2.S vaccine versus placebo. This TCR came from a person aged 18-60 years who received the Ad26.COV2.S COVID-19 vaccine or a placebo. The chain links TRBV5-1 to TRBJ1-1; the D gene is possibly TRBD1 (5 bases). The CDR3 sequence is CASSLGPGPNTEAFF. The CDR3 bases are TGCGCCAGCAGCTTGGGGCCGGGACCCAACACTGAAGCTTTCTTT.